Shown below are 5 T cell receptor beta chains from a single sample sequenced in a study of T-cell memory formation after mild COVID-19. TCRdb analysed the 5' RACE reads with MiXCR anew, one entry per CDR3 protein. The sample lists 550,000 to 650,000 distinct CDR3 sequences; 17% were seen once. What was sequenced was PBMCs or a T cell subset sorted from them (not recorded which). The receptors were gathered from an adult woman who had mild COVID-19 (a few samples of this study predate the infection). Cell type and time point are not known.

This clonotype was seen a few times. V and J are TRBV6-2 or TRBV6-3 and TRBJ2-3; D gene ambiguous. CDR3 length: 18 residues. V shed 0 bases and J shed 3 bases, with 19 bases lying between them. The V gene's germline CDR1 is MNHEY and CDR2 SVGEGT. Written as DNA, the CDR3 is TGTGCCAGCAGTTACTCGAGTCGTCAAGTCGCGCGGACAGATACGCAGTATTTT. This codes for CASSYSSRQVARTDTQYF.

The table lists this clonotype with many counts. The chain has TRBV7-9 and TRBJ2-3, with no clear D. Per the germline V gene, CDR1 is SEHNR and CDR2 is FQNEAQ (reference sequence). The CDR3 runs 12 residues. V lost 3 bases, J lost 6 bases, and 7 bases lay in between. CDR3 residues: CASSLSLDTQYF. As DNA, the CDR3 is TGTGCCAGCAGCTTGAGTTTGGATACGCAGTATTTT.

This clonotype appeared many times. The genes are TRBV5-1 and TRBJ2-1; 7 bases align to TRBD2. CDR1 SGHRS and CDR2 YFSETQ come from the germline V gene. V was clipped by 0 bases and J by 6 bases; unmatched bases: 3. The CDR3 loop spans 14 amino acids. DNA of the CDR3: TGCGCCAGCAGCTTGGTGGCTAGCGGCAATGAGCAGTTCTTC. It is translated as CASSLVASGNEQFF.

J is TRBJ1-1 and V is TRBV27, with no clear D. The germline V and J ends were trimmed by 2 bases and 7 bases, with 11 bases remaining between them. The CDR3 has 13 amino acids. Germline-derived CDR1 and CDR2 are MNHEY and SMNVEV (reference sequence). The DNA of the CDR3 is TGTGCCAGCAGTTTAGGGGTCAGTGGTGAAGCTTTCTTT. Amino acids: CASSLGVSGEAFF.

The chain links TRBV6-2 or TRBV6-3 to TRBJ2-5; weak D call: TRBD2 (5 bases). With 6 bases removed from V and 4 bases from J, the gap between germline ends came to 12 bases. Germline CDR1 and CDR2: MNHEY and SVGEGT. The CDR3 extends over 13 amino acids. Here the CDR3 reads CASRTNKRETQYF. CDR3 nucleotide sequence: TGTGCCAGCAGGACTAACAAGCGAGAGACCCAGTACTTC.